This record looks at one TCR beta chain sequence and its context. Its antigen is unknown. No base qualities exist here, and no much larger clone lies one base off it. The sample's time point label, decoded: week 23, last vaccination. Every vaccine dose consisted of 300 ug of a 20-mer mutant IDH1 peptide in Montanide, administered subcutaneously together with topical imiquimod. All donors had newly diagnosed IDH1-mutant astrocytomas of WHO grade 3 or 4 that showed loss of nuclear ATRX. The samples were drawn from NOA16, a multicentre, single-arm, open-label phase I trial in Germany that tested a mutant IDH1 peptide vaccine in humans for the first time. Genomic DNA for TCRB sequencing was extracted from EDTA blood using the DNeasy Blood and Tissue Kit. The cysteine opens and the phenylalanine closes a CDR3 of 16 amino acids. Only the CDR3 portion is preserved as DNA: 48 bases, with reading frame beginning at the first base. From a lookup of the germline V gene, CDR1 and CDR2 are MGHRA and YSYEKL. Trimming leaves V shorter by 1 base and J shorter by 6 bases, with the junction holding 12 bases beyond the gene matches.

The library was produced with the immunoSEQ multiplex PCR assay. The hsTCRB Kit was used according to the manufacturer's protocol to amplify rearranged TCR beta chain sequences. Sequencing of TCRB libraries was carried out on an Illumina MiSeq. In the paper's pipeline: Demultiplexing, trimming and gene mapping were performed with the kit vendor's proprietary platform. Sourced from immuneACCESS, this table was stored by TCRdb with only in-frame sequences that have V and J called. A share of the clones is absent; for the studies checked, an unresolved V gene accounts for under half, and the remainder has no known explanation. That table furnishes V, J and clone size, whereas the DNA furnished D and trimming. Within this sample are under 70,000 clones, with approximately 80% of them counted one time only. The ten most abundant clones make up roughly 15% of the sample. The source of the sample is a study of a mutant IDH1 vaccine in newly diagnosed glioma (dated by TCRdb to the early 2020s). Some background on the complete study: Across visits V03 through V10, patients got a total of eight vaccinations, given in weeks 1, 3, 5, 7, 11, 15, 19 and 23. Before enrollment, patients had received standard therapy of radiotherapy alone, temozolomide alone, or radiochemotherapy with temozolomide; most received the combination. Vaccination began 4-6 weeks after radiotherapy alone, or alongside temozolomide cycles in the chemotherapy-containing groups. Six visits were used for peripheral blood collection: V03 (baseline), V05, V07, V10, V12 and V13. For exploratory analyses, longitudinal TCRB deep sequencing was carried out in roughly 23 treated patients wherever samples were available. Of the roughly 33 treated patients, about 62% were male and around 40% were female, and the mean age was roughly 40 years.

Summary of the overall study and its limitations: According to the authors, sample limitations meant that analyses of patient blood samples could not be reproduced. Immune responses induced by the vaccine were seen in roughly 95% of patients across multiple MHC alleles. Pseudoprogression seemed to be unrelated to changes in the top peripheral T cell clonotypes found by TCRB sequencing. PBMC samples for TCRB deep sequencing were selected based on availability.

The clonotype was recovered from a man younger than 35 with glioma. This specimen consisted of PBMCs, obtained from a glioma patient whose treatment included an IDH1 peptide vaccine. The chain employs TRBV4-1 and TRBJ2-7; TRBD1 matches 7 bases in the middle. The bases read TGCGCCAGCAGCCAAGTCCTTAGAACAGGGGCCGGCGAGCAGTACTTC. Its protein is CASSQVLRTGAGEQYF.